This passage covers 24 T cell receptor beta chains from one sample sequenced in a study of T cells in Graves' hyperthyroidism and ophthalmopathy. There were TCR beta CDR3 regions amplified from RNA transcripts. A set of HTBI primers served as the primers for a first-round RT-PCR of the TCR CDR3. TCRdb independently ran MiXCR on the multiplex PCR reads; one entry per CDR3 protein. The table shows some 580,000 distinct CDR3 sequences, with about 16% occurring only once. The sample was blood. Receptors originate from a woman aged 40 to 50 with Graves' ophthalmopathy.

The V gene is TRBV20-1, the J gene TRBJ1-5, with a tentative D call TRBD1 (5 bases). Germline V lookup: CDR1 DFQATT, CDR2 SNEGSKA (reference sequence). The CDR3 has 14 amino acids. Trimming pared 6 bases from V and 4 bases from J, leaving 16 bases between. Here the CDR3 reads CSAPWAGGNQPQHF. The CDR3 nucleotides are TGCAGTGCCCCATGGGCCGGGGGAAATCAGCCCCAGCATTTT.

CDR3 bases: TGTGCCAGCATCCTGGGGGCGGGGGGGGCAGATACGCAGTATTTT. This translates into CASILGAGGADTQYF. The chain employs TRBV11-2 and TRBJ2-3; TRBD2 matches 9 bases. This CDR3 has 15 residues. Trimming took 7 bases from V and 4 from J; bases not matched to a gene: 9. Germline assignment: CDR1 SGHAT and CDR2 FQNNGV.

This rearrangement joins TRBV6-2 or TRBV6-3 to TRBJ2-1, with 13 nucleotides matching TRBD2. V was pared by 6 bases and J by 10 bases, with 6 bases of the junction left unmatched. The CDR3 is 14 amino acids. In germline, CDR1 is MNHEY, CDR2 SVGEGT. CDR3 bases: TGTGCCAGCAGGGGACTAGCGGGGAGCGGGGAGCAGTTCTTC. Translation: CASRGLAGSGEQFF.

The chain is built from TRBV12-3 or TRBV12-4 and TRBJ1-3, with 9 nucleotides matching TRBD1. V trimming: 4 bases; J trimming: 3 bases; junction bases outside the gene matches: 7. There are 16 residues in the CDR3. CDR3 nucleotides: TGTGCCAGCAGTTCCCACAGGGGGCATTGTGGAAACACCATATATTTT. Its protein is CASSSHRGHCGNTIYF.

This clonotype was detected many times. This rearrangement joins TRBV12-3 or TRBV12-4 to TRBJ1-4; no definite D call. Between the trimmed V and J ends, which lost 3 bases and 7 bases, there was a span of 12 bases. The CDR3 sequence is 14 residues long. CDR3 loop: CASSFRAGREKLFF. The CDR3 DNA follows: TGTGCCAGCAGTTTCCGGGCAGGCCGTGAAAAACTGTTTTTT.

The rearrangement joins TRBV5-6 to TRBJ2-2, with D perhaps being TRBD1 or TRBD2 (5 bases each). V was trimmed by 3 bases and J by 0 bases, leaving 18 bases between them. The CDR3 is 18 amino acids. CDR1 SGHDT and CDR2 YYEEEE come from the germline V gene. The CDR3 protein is CASSSYEATGPNTGELFF. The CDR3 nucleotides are TGTGCCAGCAGCTCCTATGAGGCGACGGGGCCGAACACCGGGGAGCTGTTTTTT.

The CDR3, as DNA: TGCGCCAGCGGGAGAACCGGGACTAACAAAGAGACCCAGTACTTC. Protein: CASGRTGTNKETQYF. V is TRBV4-1 and J is TRBJ2-5, with 7 bases that match TRBD2. The CDR3 length is 15 residues. Germline CDR1 is MGHRA and CDR2 is YSYEKL. The V and J ends lost 8 bases and 3 bases, in that order; junction bases with no gene match: 12.

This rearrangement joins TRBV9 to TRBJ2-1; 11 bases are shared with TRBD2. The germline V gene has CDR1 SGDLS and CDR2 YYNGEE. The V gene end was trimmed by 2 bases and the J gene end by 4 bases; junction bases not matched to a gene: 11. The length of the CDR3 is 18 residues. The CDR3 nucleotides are TGTGCCAGCAGCGTGGGGCGTAGCGGGGGGGCGATATACAATGAGCAGTTCTTC. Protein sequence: CASSVGRSGGAIYNEQFF.

CDR3 amino acids: CASSLGFQLAGVYEQFF. Here the CDR3 DNA reads TGTGCCAGCAGCTTAGGGTTTCAGCTAGCGGGAGTTTATGAGCAGTTCTTC. The J gene is TRBJ2-1, the V gene TRBV7-3, with 10 bases that match TRBD2. The CDR3 consists of 17 residues. The V gene end was trimmed by 2 bases and the J gene end by 8 bases; junction bases not matched to a gene: 12. CDR1 is SGHTA and CDR2 is FQGTGA in the germline V gene.

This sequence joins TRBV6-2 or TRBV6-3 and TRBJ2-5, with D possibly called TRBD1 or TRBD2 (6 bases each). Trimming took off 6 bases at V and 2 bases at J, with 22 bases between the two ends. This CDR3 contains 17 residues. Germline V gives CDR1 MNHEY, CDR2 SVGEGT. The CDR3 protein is CASSQGGRLDLQETQYF. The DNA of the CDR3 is TGTGCCAGCAGCCAAGGGGGGAGGCTAGACCTACAAGAGACCCAGTACTTC.

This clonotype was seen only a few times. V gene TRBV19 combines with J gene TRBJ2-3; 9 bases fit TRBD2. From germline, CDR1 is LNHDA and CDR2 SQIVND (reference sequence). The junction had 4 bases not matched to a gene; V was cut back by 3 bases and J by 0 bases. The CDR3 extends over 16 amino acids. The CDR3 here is CASSIMGLASTDTQYF. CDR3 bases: TGTGCCAGTAGTATTATGGGACTAGCAAGCACAGATACGCAGTATTTT.

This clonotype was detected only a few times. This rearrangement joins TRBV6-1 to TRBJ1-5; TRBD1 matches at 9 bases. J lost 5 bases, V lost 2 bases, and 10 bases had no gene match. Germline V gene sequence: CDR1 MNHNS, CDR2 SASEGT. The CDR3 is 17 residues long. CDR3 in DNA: TGTGCCAGCAGTGAATGGGGACAGGGAAGGAGAGATCAGCCCCAGCATTTT. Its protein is CASSEWGQGRRDQPQHF.

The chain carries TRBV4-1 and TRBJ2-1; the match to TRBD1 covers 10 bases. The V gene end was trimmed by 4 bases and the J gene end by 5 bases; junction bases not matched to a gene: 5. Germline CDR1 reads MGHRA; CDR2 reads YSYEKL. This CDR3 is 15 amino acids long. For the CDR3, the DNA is TGCGCCAGCAGCCCACCGGGACAGGGGAACAATGAGCAGTTCTTC. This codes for CASSPPGQGNNEQFF.

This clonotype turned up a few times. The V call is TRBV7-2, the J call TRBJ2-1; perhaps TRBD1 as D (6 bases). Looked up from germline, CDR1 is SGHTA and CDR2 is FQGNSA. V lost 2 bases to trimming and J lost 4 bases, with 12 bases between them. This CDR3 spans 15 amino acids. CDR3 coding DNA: TGTGCCAGCAGCTTACCAGGACAGAGATACAATGAGCAGTTCTTC. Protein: CASSLPGQRYNEQFF.

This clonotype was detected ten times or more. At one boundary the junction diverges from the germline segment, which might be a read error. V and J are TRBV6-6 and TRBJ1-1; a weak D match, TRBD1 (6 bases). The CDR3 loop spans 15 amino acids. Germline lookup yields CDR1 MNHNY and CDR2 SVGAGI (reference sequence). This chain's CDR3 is CASSYSPGQNAEAFF. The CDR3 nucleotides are TGTGCCAGCAGTTACTCGCCTGGACAGAACGCTGAAGCTTTCTTT.

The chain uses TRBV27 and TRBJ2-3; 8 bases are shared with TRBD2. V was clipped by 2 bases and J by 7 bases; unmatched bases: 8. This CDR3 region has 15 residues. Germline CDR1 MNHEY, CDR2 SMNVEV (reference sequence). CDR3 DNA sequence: TGTGCCAGCAGTTTAGTGGCGGGAGGATTAAATACGCAGTATTTT. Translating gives CASSLVAGGLNTQYF.

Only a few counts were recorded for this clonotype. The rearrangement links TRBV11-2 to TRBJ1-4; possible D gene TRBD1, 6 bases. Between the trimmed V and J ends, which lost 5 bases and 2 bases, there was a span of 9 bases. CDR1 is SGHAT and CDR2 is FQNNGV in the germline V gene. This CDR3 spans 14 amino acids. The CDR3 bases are TGTGCCAGCAGCCAGGGGAGCACTAATGAAAAACTGTTTTTT. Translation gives CASSQGSTNEKLFF.

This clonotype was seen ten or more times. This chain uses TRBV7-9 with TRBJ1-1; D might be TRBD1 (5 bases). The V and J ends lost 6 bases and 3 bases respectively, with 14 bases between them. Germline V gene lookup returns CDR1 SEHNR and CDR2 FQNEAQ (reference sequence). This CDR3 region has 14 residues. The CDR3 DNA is TGTGCCAGCAGACTCACGGGGGGAGACACTGAAGCTTTCTTT. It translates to CASRLTGGDTEAFF.

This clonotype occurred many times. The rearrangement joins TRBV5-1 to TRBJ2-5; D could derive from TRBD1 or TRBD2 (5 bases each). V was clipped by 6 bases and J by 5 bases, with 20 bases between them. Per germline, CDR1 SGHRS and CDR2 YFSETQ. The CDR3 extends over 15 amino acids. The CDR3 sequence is CASTKGTPGMETQYF. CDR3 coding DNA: TGCGCCAGCACGAAGGGGACCCCTGGTATGGAGACCCAGTACTTC.

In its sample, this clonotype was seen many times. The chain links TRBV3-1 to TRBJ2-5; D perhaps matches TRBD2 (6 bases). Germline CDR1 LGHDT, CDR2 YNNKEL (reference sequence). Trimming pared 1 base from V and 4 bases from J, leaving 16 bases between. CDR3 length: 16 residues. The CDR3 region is CASSQVAGRESETQYF. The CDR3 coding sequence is TGTGCCAGCAGCCAAGTCGCGGGTCGGGAGTCAGAGACCCAGTACTTC.

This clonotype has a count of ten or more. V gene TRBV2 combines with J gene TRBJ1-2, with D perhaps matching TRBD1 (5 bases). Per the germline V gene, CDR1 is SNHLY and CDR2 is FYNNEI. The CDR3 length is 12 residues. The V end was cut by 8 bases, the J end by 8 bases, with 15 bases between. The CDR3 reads CASGSDGTGYTF. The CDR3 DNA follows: TGTGCCAGCGGGTCAGACGGGACGGGCTACACCTTC.

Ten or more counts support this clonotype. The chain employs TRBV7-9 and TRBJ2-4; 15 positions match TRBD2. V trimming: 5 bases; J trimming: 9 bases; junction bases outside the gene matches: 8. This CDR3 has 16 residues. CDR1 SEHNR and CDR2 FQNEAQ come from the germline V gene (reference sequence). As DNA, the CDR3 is TGTGCCAGCAGCCCAGGACTAGCGGGAGGGGATGGCATTCAGTACTTC. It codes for CASSPGLAGGDGIQYF.

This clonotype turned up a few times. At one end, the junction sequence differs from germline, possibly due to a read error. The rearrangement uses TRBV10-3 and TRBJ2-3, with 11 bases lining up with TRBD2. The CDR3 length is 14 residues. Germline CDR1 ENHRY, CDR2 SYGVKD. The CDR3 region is CAIGTSGYTDTRYF. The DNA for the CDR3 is TGTGCCATCGGGACTAGCGGATACACAGATACGCGGTATTTT.

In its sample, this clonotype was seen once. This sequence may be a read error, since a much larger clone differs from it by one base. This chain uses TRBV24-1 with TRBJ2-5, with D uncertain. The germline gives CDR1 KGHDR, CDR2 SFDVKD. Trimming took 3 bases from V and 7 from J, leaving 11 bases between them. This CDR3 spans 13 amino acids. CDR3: CATSDLVSATQYF. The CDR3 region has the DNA TGTGCCACCAGTGATCTGGTTTCTGCGACCCAGTACTTC.